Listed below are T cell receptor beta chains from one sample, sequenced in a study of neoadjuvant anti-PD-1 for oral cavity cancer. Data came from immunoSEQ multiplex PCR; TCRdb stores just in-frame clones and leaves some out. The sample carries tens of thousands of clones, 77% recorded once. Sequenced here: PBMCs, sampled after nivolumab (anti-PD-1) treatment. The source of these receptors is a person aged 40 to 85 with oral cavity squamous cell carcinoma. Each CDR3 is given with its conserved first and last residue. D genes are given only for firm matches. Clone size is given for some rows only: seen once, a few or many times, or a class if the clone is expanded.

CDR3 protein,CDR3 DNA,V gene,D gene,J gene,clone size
CASSPGAQNTGELFF,TGTGCCAGCTCCCCCGGGGCCCAGAACACCGGGGAGCTGTTTTTT,TRBV18,NA,TRBJ2-2,NA
CASSSPGFNSGNTIYF,TGTGCCAGCAGTTCCCCCGGGTTCAACTCTGGAAACACCATATATTTT,TRBV28,NA,TRBJ1-3,NA
CASSLIPQGEQFF,TGTGCCAGCAGCTTAATCCCCCAAGGTGAGCAGTTCTTC,TRBV7-3,NA,TRBJ2-1,medium-sized
CASSYQGEWGYTF,TGCGCCAGCAGCTATCAGGGGGAGTGGGGCTACACCTTC,TRBV5-1,TRBD1,TRBJ1-2,NA
CASSPEATGTGELFF,TGCGCCAGCAGCCCCGAGGCGACGGGGACCGGGGAGCTGTTTTTT,TRBV4-1,NA,TRBJ2-2,NA
CASSLEGAYEQYF,TGCGCCAGCAGCTTGGAGGGAGCATACGAGCAGTACTTC,TRBV5-1,NA,TRBJ2-7,few
CASSRTVREETQYF,TGTGCCAGCAGTAGGACAGTACGGGAAGAGACCCAGTACTTC,TRBV25-1,NA,TRBJ2-5,NA
CASSMRRGRNTEAFF,TGTGCCAGTAGCATGAGAAGGGGCCGGAACACTGAAGCTTTCTTT,TRBV19,NA,TRBJ1-1,NA
CASSLYPGGNYGYTF,TGCGCCAGCAGCTTGTATCCAGGGGGCAACTATGGCTACACCTTC,TRBV5-1,TRBD1,TRBJ1-2,NA
CASSPGLGGTGANVLTF,TGTGCCAGCAGCCCCGGTCTCGGGGGGACAGGGGCCAACGTCCTGACTTTC,TRBV4-2,NA,TRBJ2-6,NA
CASSFKDGFYEQYF,TGTGCCAGCAGCTTCAAAGACGGGTTCTACGAGCAGTACTTC,TRBV5-6,NA,TRBJ2-7,NA
CASSIAGRNGEEKLFF,TGTGCCAGTAGTATAGCGGGCAGGAACGGCGAAGAAAAACTGTTTTTT,TRBV19,NA,TRBJ1-4,NA
CASSMGRGQLNEQYF,TGTGCCAGTAGTATGGGCCGGGGGCAGTTGAACGAGCAGTACTTC,TRBV19,NA,TRBJ2-7,NA
CASSFRTGLANTQYF,TGTGCCAGCAGCTTTAGGACAGGCCTCGCAAATACGCAGTATTTT,TRBV5-8,TRBD1,TRBJ2-3,NA
CASSPGQGKETQYF,TGTGCCAGCAGCCCGGGACAGGGGAAAGAGACCCAGTACTTC,TRBV11-2,TRBD1,TRBJ2-5,NA
CASSKGTSYTEAFF,TGTGCCAGCAGCAAAGGGACAAGCTACACTGAAGCTTTCTTT,TRBV7-8,NA,TRBJ1-1,NA
CASSLGQGRNQPQHF,TGTGCCAGCAGTTTAGGTCAGGGCCGCAATCAGCCCCAGCATTTT,TRBV27,NA,TRBJ1-5,NA